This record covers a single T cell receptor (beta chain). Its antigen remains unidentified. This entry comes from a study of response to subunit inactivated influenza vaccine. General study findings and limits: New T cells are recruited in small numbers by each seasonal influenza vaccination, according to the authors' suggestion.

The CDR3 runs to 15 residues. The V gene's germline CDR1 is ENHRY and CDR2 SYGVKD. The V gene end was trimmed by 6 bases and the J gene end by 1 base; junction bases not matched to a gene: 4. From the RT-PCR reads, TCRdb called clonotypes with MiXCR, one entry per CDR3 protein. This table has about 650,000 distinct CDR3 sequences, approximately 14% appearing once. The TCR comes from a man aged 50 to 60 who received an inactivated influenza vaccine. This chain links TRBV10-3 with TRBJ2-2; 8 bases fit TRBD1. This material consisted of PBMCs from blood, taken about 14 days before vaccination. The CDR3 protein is CAIRTGTGNTGELFF. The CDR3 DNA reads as TGTGCCATCAGGACCGGGACAGGGAACACCGGGGAGCTGTTTTTT.